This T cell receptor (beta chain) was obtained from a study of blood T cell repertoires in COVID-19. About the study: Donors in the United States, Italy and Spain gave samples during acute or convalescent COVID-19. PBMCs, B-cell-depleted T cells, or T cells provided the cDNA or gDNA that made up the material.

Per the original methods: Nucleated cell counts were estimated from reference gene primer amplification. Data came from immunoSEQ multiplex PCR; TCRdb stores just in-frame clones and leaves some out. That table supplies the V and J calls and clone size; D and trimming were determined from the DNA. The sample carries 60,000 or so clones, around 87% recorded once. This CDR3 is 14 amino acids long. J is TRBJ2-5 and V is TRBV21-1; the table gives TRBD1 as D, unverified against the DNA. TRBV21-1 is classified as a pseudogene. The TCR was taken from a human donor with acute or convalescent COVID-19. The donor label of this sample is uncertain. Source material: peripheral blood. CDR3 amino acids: CASSTPQGQETQYF. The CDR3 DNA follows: TGTGCCAGCAGCACCCCACAGGGTCAAGAGACCCAGTACTTC.